Sequencing of this T cell receptor (beta chain) was carried out in a study of T cell responses to AZD1222 COVID-19 vaccine. Study context: It was second doses at about 4 or about 12 weeks that were pooled. Study-level results: Only 6 or 7 AZD1222 recipients tested seropositive at baseline. Donors, mostly white British, included more females; clonal diversity was possibly underestimated. The peak T cell response came first, and repertoires were sampled only after it.

CDR1 and CDR2 from the germline V gene are SQVTM and ANQGSEA. The ends were cut back, 6 bases at V and 2 bases at J, with 10 bases in the middle. The CDR3 is made up of 13 amino acids. As to this clone: Its antigen is not known.

Sequencing was performed with immunoSEQ multiplex PCR; in TCRdb, only in-frame clones are kept and a portion is missing. The data hold 84,000 or so clones, with approximately 90% observed a single time. The sample here was peripheral blood, taken on day 0 of AZD1222 vaccination. The rearrangement links TRBV29-1 to TRBJ1-4; a possible D gene is TRBD1 (6 bases). The receptor's source is an adult in good health. DNA of the CDR3: TGCAGCGTAGGGGGGTACACTAATGAAAAACTGTTTTTT. This sequence encodes CSVGGYTNEKLFF. Full variable domain (rest looked up from reference TRBV29-1 and TRBJ1-4): SAVISQKPSRDICQRGTSLTIQCQVDSQVTMMFWYRQQPGQSLTLIATANQGSEATYESGFVIDKFPISRPNLTFSTLTVSNMSPEDSSIYLCSVGGYTNEKLFFGSGTQLSVL.